This is a list of T cell receptor beta chains from one sample in a study of T cell responses to AZD1222 COVID-19 vaccine. Some clones are missing from TCRdb's copy, which holds only in-frame ones; the method was immunoSEQ multiplex PCR. Of fewer than 100,000 clones detected, approximately 94% appear once; the ten largest clones hold about 12%. The sample consisted of peripheral blood, taken on day 0 of AZD1222 vaccination. The receptors were sampled from an adult in good health. The conserved cysteine and the conserved F or W are not part of the CDR3 here. Each record gives: clone size, V gene, J gene, CDR3 protein. Expanded clones are given a class, and other clones once, few, many or no size at all.

.	TRBV9	TRBJ1-1	ASSVLGQGNAEAF
.	TRBV19	TRBJ2-1	ASSIGGRRSYNEQF
.	TRBV12-3/TRBV12-4	TRBJ1-4	ASSLTREKLF
.	TRBV7-6	TRBJ1-3	ASSPGISGNTIY
.	TRBV28	TRBJ2-2	ASREGAAGELF
.	TRBV28	TRBJ2-7	ASRTAGGGFYEQY
few	TRBV2	TRBJ2-3	ASTASGDTQY
.	TRBV5-4	TRBJ2-1	ASSRSGRGDNEQF
.	TRBV5-1	TRBJ1-6	ASMAETGSNSPLH
.	TRBV6-1	TRBJ1-4	ASSEGQNEKLF
.	TRBV5-1	TRBJ2-3	ASSFRLGGPDTQY
.	TRBV6-5	TRBJ2-1	ASSYGEWQF
.	TRBV5-5	TRBJ2-5	ASSGRRTSQETQY
.	TRBV15	TRBJ2-7	ATSRDLGYGGLNEQY
.	TRBV7-8	TRBJ1-1	ASSLDEPNTEAF
.	TRBV6-1	TRBJ1-5	ASSEVGTHQPQH
.	TRBV21-1	TRBJ1-1	ASSGEGHLNTEAF
once	TRBV9	TRBJ1-2	ASSVEGNGYT
.	TRBV6-5	TRBJ1-2	ASSYSDSYYGYT
.	TRBV9	TRBJ1-4	ASSEDVRGEKLF
.	TRBV19	TRBJ1-2	ASSMTGRPNYGYT
.	TRBV24-1	TRBJ1-3	ATSTRKLLYWALGNTIY
.	TRBV3-1/TRBV3-2	TRBJ2-3	ASSQAPGAQY
.	TRBV11-3	TRBJ2-5	ASSLGFGTAEETQY
.	TRBV5-5	TRBJ1-5	ASSLGGGGYQPQH
.	TRBV30	TRBJ1-5	AWSVQFKGGHQPQH
.	TRBV5-6	TRBJ2-5	ASSFGTGQGIQETQY
once	TRBV3-1/TRBV3-2	TRBJ2-7	ASSQDLASGSHEQY
.	TRBV19	TRBJ2-7	ASSIAGVEVHEQY
.	TRBV7-4	TRBJ1-6	ASSLLIPPPTTPLLQSSPLH
.	TRBV4-3	TRBJ2-2	ASSQIGTSTGELF
.	TRBV5-1	TRBJ1-1	ASRTGQPNTEAF
few	TRBV4-2	TRBJ2-1	ASSQGRVAYNEQF
once	TRBV19	TRBJ1-5	ASSIWQGGGNQPQH
.	TRBV30	TRBJ1-2	AWSPMLDYGYT
.	TRBV15	TRBJ1-5	ATSRDRSRGIGQPQH